Each of the 5 T cell receptor beta chains below was sequenced from the same sample in a study of T cell changes during pregnancy in multiple sclerosis (dated 2019 in TCRdb). Library preparation employed the immunoSEQ multiplex PCR assay. Drawn from immuneACCESS, this table holds only the in-frame rearrangements with V and J called that TCRdb kept. Clones are partly lost; checked studies trace under half to an unresolved V gene and leave the rest unexplained. For this sample the table gives about 94,000 clones, of which over 85% were detected only once. Roughly 0.99% of the sample goes to the ten largest clones. Here the sequenced sample was peripheral blood, taken after pregnancy. Every receptor here comes from a female donor with multiple sclerosis, enrolled in a pregnancy study.

This chain joins TRBV5-5 and TRBJ2-7; the match to TRBD1 covers 8 bases. The CDR3 sequence is 16 residues long. After removal of 0 bases from V and 3 bases from J, the junction contained 8 bases not matched to a gene. Germline loops: CDR1 SGHKS, CDR2 YYEKEE (reference sequence). For the CDR3, the DNA is TGTGCCAGCAGCTTGGTTGGACAGGGTCACGACTACGAGCAGTACTTC. It specifies CASSLVGQGHDYEQYF.

J is TRBJ2-7 and V is TRBV28, with 9 bases aligning to TRBD2. V trimming: 6 bases; J trimming: 0 bases; junction bases outside the gene matches: 12. CDR3 length equals 17 residues. Germline values: CDR1 MDHEN, CDR2 SYDVKM. CDR3 protein: CASRRLGASGDSYEQYF. CDR3 sequence (DNA): TGTGCCAGCAGACGACTCGGGGCTAGCGGGGACTCCTACGAGCAGTACTTC.

The chain joins TRBV9 to TRBJ1-1; D ambiguous. The germline CDR1 and CDR2 sequences are SGDLS and YYNGEE. V was clipped by 2 bases and J by 8 bases, with 13 bases between them. The CDR3 has 13 residues. The CDR3 DNA is TGTGCCAGCAGCGTCCCCACGGAGGGCGAAGCTTTCTTT. Its protein product is CASSVPTEGEAFF.

The genes are TRBV7-2 and TRBJ2-2; weak D call: TRBD2 (6 bases). The CDR3 loop spans 15 amino acids. Trimming stripped 8 bases from V and 7 bases from J, with 20 bases between. Germline V gene sequence: CDR1 SGHTA, CDR2 FQGNSA. The CDR3 DNA reads as TGTGCCAGCGCAGGGCGGGGTAGCGTCAACGGGGAGCTGTTTTTT. Translated: CASAGRGSVNGELFF.

This clone was counted only a few times. This chain uses TRBV19 with TRBJ1-5; 8 bases match TRBD1. Germline CDR1 reads LNHDA; CDR2 reads SQIVND (reference sequence). The junction had 6 bases not matched to a gene; V was cut back by 4 bases and J by 4 bases. CDR3 length equals 15 residues. CDR3 DNA sequence: TGTGCCAGTAGTAGACCCGACAGGGGTAATCAGCCCCAGCATTTT. Its protein is CASSRPDRGNQPQHF.